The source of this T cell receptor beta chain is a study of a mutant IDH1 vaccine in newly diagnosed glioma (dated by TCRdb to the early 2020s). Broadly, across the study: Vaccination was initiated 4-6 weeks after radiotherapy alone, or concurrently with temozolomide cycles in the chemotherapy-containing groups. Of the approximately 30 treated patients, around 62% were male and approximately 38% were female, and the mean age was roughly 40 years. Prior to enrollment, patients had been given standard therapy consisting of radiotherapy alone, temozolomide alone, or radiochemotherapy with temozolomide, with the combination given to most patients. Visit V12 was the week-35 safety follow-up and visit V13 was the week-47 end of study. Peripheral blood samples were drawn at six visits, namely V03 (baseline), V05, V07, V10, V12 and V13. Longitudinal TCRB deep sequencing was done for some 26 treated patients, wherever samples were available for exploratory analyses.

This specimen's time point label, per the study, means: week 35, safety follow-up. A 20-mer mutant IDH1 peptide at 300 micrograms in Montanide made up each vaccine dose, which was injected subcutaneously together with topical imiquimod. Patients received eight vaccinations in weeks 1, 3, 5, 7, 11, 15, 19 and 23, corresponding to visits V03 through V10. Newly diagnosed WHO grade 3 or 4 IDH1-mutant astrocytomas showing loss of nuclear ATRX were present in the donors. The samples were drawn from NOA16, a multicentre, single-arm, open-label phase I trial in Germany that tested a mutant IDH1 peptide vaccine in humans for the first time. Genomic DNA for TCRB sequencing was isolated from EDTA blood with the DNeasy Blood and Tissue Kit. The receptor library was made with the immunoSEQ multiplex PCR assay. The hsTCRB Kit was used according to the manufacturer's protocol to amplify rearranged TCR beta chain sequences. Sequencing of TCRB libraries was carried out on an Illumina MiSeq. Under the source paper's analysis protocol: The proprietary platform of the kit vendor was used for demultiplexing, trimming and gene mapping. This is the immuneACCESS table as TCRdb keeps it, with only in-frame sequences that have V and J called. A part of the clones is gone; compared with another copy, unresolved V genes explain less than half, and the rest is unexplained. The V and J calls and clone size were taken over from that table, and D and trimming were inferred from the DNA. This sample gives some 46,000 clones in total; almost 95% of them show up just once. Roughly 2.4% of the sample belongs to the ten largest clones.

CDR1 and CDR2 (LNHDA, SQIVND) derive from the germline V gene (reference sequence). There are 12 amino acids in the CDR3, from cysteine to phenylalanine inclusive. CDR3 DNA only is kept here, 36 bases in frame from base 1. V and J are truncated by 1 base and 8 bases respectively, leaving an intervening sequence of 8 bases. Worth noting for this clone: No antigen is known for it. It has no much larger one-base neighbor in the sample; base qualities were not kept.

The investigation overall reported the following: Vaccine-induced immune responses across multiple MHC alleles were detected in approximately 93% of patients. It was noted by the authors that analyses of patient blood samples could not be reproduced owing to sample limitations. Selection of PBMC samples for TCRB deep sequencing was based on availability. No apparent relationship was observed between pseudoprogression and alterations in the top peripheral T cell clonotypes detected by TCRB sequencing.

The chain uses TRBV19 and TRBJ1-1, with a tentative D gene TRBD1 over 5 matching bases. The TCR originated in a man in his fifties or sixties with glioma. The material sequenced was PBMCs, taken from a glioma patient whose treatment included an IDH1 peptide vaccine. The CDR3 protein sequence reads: CASSIAAGEAFF. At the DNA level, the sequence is TGTGCCAGTAGTATAGCGGCAGGGGAAGCTTTCTTT.